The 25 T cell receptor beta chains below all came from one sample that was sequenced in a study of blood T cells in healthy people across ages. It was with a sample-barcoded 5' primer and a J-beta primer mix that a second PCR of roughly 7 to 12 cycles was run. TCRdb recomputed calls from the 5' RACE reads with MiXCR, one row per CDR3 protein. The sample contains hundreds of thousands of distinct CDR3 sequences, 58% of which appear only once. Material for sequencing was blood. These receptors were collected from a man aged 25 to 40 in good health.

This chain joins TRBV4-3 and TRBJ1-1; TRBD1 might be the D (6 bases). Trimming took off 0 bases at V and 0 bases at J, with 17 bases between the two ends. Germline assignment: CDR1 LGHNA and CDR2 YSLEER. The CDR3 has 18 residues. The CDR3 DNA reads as TGCGCCAGCAGCCAAGAACCGCCAGGGGCAACTATGAACACTGAAGCTTTCTTT. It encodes CASSQEPPGATMNTEAFF.

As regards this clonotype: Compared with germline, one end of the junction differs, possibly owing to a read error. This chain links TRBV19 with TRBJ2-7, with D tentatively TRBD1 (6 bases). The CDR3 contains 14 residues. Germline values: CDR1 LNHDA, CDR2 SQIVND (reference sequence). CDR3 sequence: CTSSARTDSYEQYF. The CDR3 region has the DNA TGTACCAGTAGTGCTAGGACAGATTCCTACGAGCAGTACTTC.

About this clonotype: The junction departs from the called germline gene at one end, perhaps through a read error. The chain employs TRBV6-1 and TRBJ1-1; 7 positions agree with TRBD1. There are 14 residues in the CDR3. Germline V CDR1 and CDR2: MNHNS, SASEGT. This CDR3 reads CTSRANRGRTEAFF. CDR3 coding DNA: TGTACCAGCAGGGCGAACAGGGGACGGACTGAAGCTTTCTTT.

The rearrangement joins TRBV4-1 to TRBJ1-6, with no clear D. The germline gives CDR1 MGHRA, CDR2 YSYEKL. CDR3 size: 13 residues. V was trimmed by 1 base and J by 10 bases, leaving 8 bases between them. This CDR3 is CASSQGVGSPLHF. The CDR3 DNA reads TGCGCCAGCAGCCAAGGGGTAGGATCACCCCTCCACTTT.

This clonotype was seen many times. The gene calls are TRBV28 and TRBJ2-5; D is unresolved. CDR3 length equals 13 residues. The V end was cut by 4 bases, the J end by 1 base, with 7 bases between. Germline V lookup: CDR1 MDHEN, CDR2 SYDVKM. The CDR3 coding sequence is TGTGCCAGCAGTTCGTCCAGCCAAGAGACCCAGTACTTC. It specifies CASSSSSQETQYF. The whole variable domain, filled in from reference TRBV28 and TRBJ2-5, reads DVKVTQSSRYLVKRTGEKVFLECVQDMDHENMFWYRQDPGLGLRLIYFSYDVKMKEKGDIPEGYSVSREKKERFSLILESASTNQTSMYLCASSSSSQETQYFGPGTRLLVL.

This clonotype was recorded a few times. CDR3 DNA: TGTGCCAGCATGACTCGGGAGAGGGACGAGCAGTACTTC. It yields the protein CASMTRERDEQYF. This chain uses TRBV28 with TRBJ2-4; D is perhaps TRBD2 (6 bases). Matching the DNA end better, TRBJ2-7 makes the J call doubtful. Germline V lookup: CDR1 MDHEN, CDR2 SYDVKM. The CDR3 is 13 residues long.

The CDR3 DNA follows: TGTGCCAGCAGTTTTGCCGGGGGGACCCTCTCTGGGGAGCAGTACTTC. Protein product: CASSFAGGTLSGEQYF. This chain joins TRBV28 and TRBJ2-4; 7 bases align to TRBD2. The CDR3 runs 16 residues. The germline gives CDR1 MDHEN, CDR2 SYDVKM. With 3 bases clipped from V and 13 bases from J, the junction kept 18 bases outside the gene matches.

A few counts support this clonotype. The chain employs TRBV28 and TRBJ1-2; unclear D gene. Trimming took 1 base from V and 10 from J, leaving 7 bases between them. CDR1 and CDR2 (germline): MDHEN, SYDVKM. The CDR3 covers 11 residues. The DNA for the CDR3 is TGTGCCAGCAGTTTATTACAAATCTACACCTTC. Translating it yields CASSLLQIYTF.

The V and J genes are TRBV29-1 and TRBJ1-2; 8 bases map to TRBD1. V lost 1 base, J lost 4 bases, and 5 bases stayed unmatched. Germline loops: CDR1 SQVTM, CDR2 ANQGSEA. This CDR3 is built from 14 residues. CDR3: CSVEGGTGPYGYTF. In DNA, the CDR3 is TGCAGCGTTGAAGGGGGGACAGGCCCCTATGGCTACACCTTC.

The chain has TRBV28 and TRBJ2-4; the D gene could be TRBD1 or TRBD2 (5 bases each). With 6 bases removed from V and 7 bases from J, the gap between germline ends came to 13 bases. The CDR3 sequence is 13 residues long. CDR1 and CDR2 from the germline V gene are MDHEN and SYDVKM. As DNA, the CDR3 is TGTGCCAGCAGACCCTACGGGACGAACATTCAGTACTTC. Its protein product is CASRPYGTNIQYF. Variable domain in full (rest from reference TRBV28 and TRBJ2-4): DVKVTQSSRYLVKRTGEKVFLECVQDMDHENMFWYRQDPGLGLRLIYFSYDVKMKEKGDIPEGYSVSREKKERFSLILESASTNQTSMYLCASRPYGTNIQYFGAGTRLSVL.

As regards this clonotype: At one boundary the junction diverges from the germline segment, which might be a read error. The CDR3 sequence: CSASQGSGANVLTF. The CDR3 DNA sequence: TGCAGCGCATCCCAGGGGTCTGGAGCCAACGTCCTGACTTTC. The J gene is TRBJ2-6, the V gene TRBV20-1; possibly TRBD1 for D (6 bases). CDR1 DFQATT and CDR2 SNEGSKA come from the germline V gene (reference sequence). This CDR3 has 14 amino acids.

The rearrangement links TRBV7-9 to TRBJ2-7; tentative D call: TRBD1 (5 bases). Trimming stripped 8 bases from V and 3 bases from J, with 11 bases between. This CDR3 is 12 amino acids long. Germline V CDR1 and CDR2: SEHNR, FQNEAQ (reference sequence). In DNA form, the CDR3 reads TGTGCCAGCGCGAGACAGCTCTACGAGCAGTACTTC. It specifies CASARQLYEQYF.

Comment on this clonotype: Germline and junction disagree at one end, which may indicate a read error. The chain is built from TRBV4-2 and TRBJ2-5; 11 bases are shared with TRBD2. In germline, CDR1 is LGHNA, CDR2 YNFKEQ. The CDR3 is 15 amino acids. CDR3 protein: CAGSQDSGGANKQYF. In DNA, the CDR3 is TGTGCCGGCAGCCAAGATAGCGGGGGGGCCAATAAGCAGTACTTC.

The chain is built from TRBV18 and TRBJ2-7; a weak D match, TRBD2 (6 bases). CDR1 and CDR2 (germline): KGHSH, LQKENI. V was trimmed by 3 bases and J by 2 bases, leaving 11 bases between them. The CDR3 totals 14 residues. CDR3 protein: CASSPGGRTYEQYF. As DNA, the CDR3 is TGTGCCAGCTCACCCGGTGGGAGGACCTACGAGCAGTACTTC.

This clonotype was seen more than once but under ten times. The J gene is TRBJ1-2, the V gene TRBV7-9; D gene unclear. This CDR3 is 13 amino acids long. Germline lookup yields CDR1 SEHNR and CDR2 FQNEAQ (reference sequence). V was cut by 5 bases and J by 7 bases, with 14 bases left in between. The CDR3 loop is CASSPRESGGYTF. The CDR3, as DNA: TGTGCCAGCAGCCCTAGAGAGAGTGGTGGCTACACCTTC.

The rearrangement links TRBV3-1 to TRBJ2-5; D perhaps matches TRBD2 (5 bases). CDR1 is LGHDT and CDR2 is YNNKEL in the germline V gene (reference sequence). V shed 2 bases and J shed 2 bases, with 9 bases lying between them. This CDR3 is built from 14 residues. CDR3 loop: CASSQIGIQETQYF. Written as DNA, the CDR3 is TGTGCCAGCAGCCAAATCGGGATACAAGAGACCCAGTACTTC.

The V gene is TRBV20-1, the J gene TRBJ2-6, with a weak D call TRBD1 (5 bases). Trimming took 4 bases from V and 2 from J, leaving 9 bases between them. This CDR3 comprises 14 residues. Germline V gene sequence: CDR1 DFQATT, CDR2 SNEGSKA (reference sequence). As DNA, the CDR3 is TGCAGTGCTACCAGGGTGGCTGGGGCCAACGTCCTGACTTTC. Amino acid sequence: CSATRVAGANVLTF.

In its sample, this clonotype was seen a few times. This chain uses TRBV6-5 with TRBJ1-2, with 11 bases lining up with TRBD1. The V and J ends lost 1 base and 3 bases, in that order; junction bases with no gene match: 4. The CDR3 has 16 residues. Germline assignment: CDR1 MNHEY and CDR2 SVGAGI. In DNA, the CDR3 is TGTGCCAGCAGTTACTACGGGACAGGGGGAGACTATGGCTACACCTTC. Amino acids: CASSYYGTGGDYGYTF.

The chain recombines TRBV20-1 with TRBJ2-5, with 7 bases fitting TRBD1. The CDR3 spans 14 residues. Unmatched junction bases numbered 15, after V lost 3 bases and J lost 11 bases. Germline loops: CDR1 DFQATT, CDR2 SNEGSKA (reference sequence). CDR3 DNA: TGCAGTGCTAGGGAAGGGGGCTTCACCTACGGGCAGTACTTC. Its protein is CSAREGGFTYGQYF.

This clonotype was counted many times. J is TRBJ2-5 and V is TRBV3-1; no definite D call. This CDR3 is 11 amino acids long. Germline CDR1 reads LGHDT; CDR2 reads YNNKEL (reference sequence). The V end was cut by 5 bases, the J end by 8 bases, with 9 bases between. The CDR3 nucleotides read TGTGCCAGCAGCTATGGACGAACCCAGTACTTC. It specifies CASSYGRTQYF.

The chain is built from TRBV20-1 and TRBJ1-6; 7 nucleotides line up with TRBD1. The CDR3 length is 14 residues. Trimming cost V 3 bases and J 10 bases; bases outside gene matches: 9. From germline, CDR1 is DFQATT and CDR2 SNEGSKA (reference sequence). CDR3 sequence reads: CSASKQGRGSPLHF. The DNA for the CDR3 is TGCAGTGCTAGCAAACAGGGGCGGGGATCACCCCTCCACTTT.

CDR3 region: CASSQEGWGTQYF. The CDR3 DNA is TGCGCCAGCAGCCAGGAAGGGTGGGGGACCCAGTACTTC. The chain combines TRBV4-3 with TRBJ2-5, with D unresolved. CDR1 LGHNA and CDR2 YSLEER come from the germline V gene. V shed 3 bases and J shed 7 bases, with 12 bases lying between them. The CDR3 has 13 amino acids.

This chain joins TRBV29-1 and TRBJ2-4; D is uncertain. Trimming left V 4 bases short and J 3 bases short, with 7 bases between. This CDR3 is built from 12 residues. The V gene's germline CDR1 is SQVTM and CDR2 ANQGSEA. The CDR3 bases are TGCAGCGTTGTTGGAAACAAAAACATTCAGTACTTC. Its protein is CSVVGNKNIQYF.

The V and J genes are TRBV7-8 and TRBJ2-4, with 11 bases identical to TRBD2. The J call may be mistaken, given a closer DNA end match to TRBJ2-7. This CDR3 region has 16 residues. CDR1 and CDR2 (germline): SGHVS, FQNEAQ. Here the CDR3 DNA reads TGTGCCAGCAGCTCCACTGTAGCGGGAGGGACCTACGAGCAGTACTTC. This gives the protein CASSSTVAGGTYEQYF.

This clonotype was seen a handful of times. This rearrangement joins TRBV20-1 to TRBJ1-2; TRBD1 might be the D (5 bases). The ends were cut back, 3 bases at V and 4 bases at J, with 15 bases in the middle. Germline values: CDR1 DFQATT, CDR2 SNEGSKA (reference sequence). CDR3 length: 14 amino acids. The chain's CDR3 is CSARAWGGSYGYTF. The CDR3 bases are TGCAGTGCTAGGGCTTGGGGGGGAAGCTATGGCTACACCTTC.